Listed below are T cell receptor beta chains from one sample, sequenced in a study of vaccination effects on CD4 cells after COVID-19. Assay used: immunoSEQ multiplex PCR; TCRdb lists only in-frame clones, some missing. The repertoire holds about 15,000 clones, with under 70% as singletons. These receptors have no identified antigens. The specimen comprised CD4+ T cells from PBMCs cultured with SARS-CoV-2 spike peptides, sampled after COVID-19 vaccination. Receptors originate from a human donor who received a COVID-19 vaccine. Both conserved end residues are part of each CDR3. The D gene is left open where the match is weak. A clone size is listed for some rows: how often the clone was seen (once, few, many), or a class if it is expanded.

>few|TRBD2|TRBV5-1|TRBJ2-3
CASSVLAGGKADTQYF
TGCGCCAGCAGCGTTCTAGCGGGAGGGAAAGCAGATACGCAGTATTTT
>-|TRBD1|TRBV4-1|TRBJ1-5
CASSEGTALNSNQPQHF
TGCGCCAGCAGCGAAGGGACAGCCCTAAATAGCAATCAGCCCCAGCATTTT
>-|-|TRBV27|TRBJ1-2
CASSYLTGNYGYTF
TGTGCCAGCAGTTACCTTACGGGCAACTATGGCTACACCTTC
>-|TRBD2|TRBV5-1|TRBJ2-7
CASSTDASGIYEQYF
TGCGCCAGCAGCACTGACGCTAGCGGAATCTACGAGCAGTACTTC
>-|-|TRBV7-2|TRBJ2-1
CASSLNSGTTYNEQFF
TGTGCCAGCAGCTTAAACTCGGGAACTACATACAATGAGCAGTTCTTC
>-|-|TRBV2|TRBJ2-2
CASSEAGVGVTGELFF
TGTGCCAGCAGTGAAGCAGGGGTTGGGGTCACCGGGGAGCTGTTTTTT
>-|TRBD1|TRBV3-1/TRBV3-2|TRBJ2-2
CASSQRQGLNTGELFF
TGTGCCAGCAGCCAAAGACAGGGGTTGAACACCGGGGAGCTGTTTTTT
>-|TRBD1|TRBV19|TRBJ1-1
CASSASLGRGLMNTEAFF
TGTGCCAGTAGTGCCTCCTTGGGCAGGGGGCTTATGAACACTGAAGCTTTCTTT
>-|TRBD1|TRBV27|TRBJ2-7
CASSGVSGQVYEQYF
TGTGCCAGCAGTGGCGTTTCGGGACAGGTGTACGAGCAGTACTTC
>-|-|TRBV6-4|TRBJ2-7
CATPGDPGYEQYF
TGTGCCACCCCCGGGGATCCCGGCTACGAGCAGTACTTC
>many|TRBD1|TRBV3-1/TRBV3-2|TRBJ1-2
CASSQQTGAYGYTF
TGTGCCAGCAGCCAGCAAACAGGGGCCTATGGCTACACCTTC
>-|TRBD2|TRBV25-1|TRBJ2-5
CASSVLAAGETQYF
TGTGCCAGCAGTGTACTAGCGGCCGGGGAGACCCAGTACTTC
>once|-|TRBV14|TRBJ2-7
CASSQGVDAWDYEQYF
TGTGCCAGCAGCCAAGGGGTCGACGCGTGGGACTACGAGCAGTACTTC
>-|-|TRBV5-1|TRBJ2-7
CASSFGGTYEQYF
TGCGCCAGCAGCTTTGGGGGAACCTACGAGCAGTACTTC
>-|TRBD2|TRBV6-6|TRBJ2-3
CASSPKGLDFTDTQYF
TGTGCCAGCAGCCCCAAGGGACTAGATTTCACAGATACGCAGTATTTT
>-|TRBD1|TRBV5-1|TRBJ2-1
CASSSGTGGTYEQFF
TGCGCCAGCAGCTCCGGGACAGGGGGTACCTATGAGCAGTTCTTC
>-|TRBD2|TRBV30|TRBJ2-3
CAWSVRSGSGGTPDTQYF
TGTGCCTGGAGTGTAAGGTCAGGCAGCGGGGGGACTCCAGATACGCAGTATTTT
>few|TRBD2|TRBV7-9|TRBJ2-3
CASSSGLADTDTQYF
TGTGCCAGCAGCTCGGGACTAGCGGACACAGATACGCAGTATTTT
>-|TRBD1|TRBV6-5|TRBJ1-1
CASSYSGTAQAFF
TGTGCCAGCAGTTACTCGGGGACAGCTCAAGCTTTCTTT
>-|TRBD1|TRBV27|TRBJ1-5
CASSPFRNRGRKADQPQHF
TGTGCCAGCAGTCCGTTTAGAAACAGGGGGCGAAAGGCCGATCAGCCCCAGCATTTT
>few|TRBD1|TRBV7-9|TRBJ1-1
CASRPVRDRVYRNTEAFF
TGTGCCAGCAGGCCCGTCCGGGACAGGGTTTATAGGAACACTGAAGCTTTCTTT
>once|-|TRBV19|TRBJ1-1
CASIGGFQDTPNTEAFF
TGTGCCAGTATAGGGGGGTTTCAAGATACCCCGAACACTGAAGCTTTCTTT
>-|-|TRBV28|TRBJ1-2
CASSFGTRGYTF
TGTGCCAGCAGTTTTGGCACTCGGGGCTACACCTTC
>-|-|TRBV6-5|TRBJ1-1
CASSYLKRRGHTEAFF
TGTGCCAGCAGCTACCTAAAACGGAGGGGCCACACTGAAGCTTTCTTT
>-|TRBD2|TRBV13|TRBJ2-3
CASSYGLVTDTQYF
TGTGCCAGCAGCTATGGACTAGTTACAGATACGCAGTATTTT
>-|-|TRBV5-1|TRBJ2-5
CASSLVSGPETQYF
TGCGCCAGCAGCTTGGTTTCGGGGCCAGAGACCCAGTACTTC
>medium-sized|-|TRBV9|TRBJ2-3
CASSVGGSSTDTQYF
TGTGCCAGCAGCGTTGGGGGATCCAGCACAGATACGCAGTATTTT
>-|-|TRBV27|TRBJ2-1
CASSSLLLTVSSYNEQFF
TGTGCCAGCAGTTCACTACTCCTCACAGTGAGCTCCTACAATGAGCAGTTCTTC
>-|-|TRBV6-1|TRBJ1-1
CASSELGGLRTEAFF
TGTGCCAGCAGTGAACTCGGGGGTCTGAGGACTGAAGCTTTCTTT
>once|-|TRBV5-6|TRBJ2-5
CASSLGRQETQYF
TGTGCCAGCAGCTTAGGGCGACAAGAGACCCAGTACTTC
>-|-|TRBV5-1|TRBJ2-3
CASSRVAGGMGTDTQYF
TGCGCCAGCAGCCGGGTCGCGGGTGGCATGGGCACAGATACGCAGTATTTT
>-|-|TRBV12-3/TRBV12-4|TRBJ2-1
CASSSPGYNEQFF
TGTGCCAGCAGTTCCCCAGGGTACAATGAGCAGTTCTTC
>-|TRBD1|TRBV6-2/TRBV6-3|TRBJ1-6
CASSAGDRSPLHF
TGTGCCAGCAGTGCAGGGGACAGATCACCCCTCCACTTT
>-|TRBD1|TRBV6-2/TRBV6-3|TRBJ2-7
CASSSGTGWYSSYEQYF
TGTGCCAGCAGTTCCGGGACAGGGTGGTACAGCTCCTACGAGCAGTACTTC
>-|TRBD2|TRBV3-1/TRBV3-2|TRBJ2-3
CASSLSGGQNTQYF
TGTGCCAGCAGCCTCAGCGGGGGGCAAAATACGCAGTATTTT
>-|-|TRBV2|TRBJ2-3
CASSDLFLPTQYF
TGTGCCAGCAGCGACCTGTTTCTACCTACGCAGTATTTT
>few|-|TRBV30|TRBJ2-1
CAWRDRFRNYNEQFF
TGTGCCTGGAGGGATCGATTTCGGAACTACAATGAGCAGTTCTTC
>-|TRBD1|TRBV6-5|TRBJ1-2
CASSLGTGESYGYTF
TGTGCCAGCAGTTTAGGAACAGGGGAGAGCTATGGCTACACCTTC
>few|-|TRBV18|TRBJ2-7
CASSPSNRDEQYF
TGTGCCAGCTCACCCAGCAATCGGGACGAGCAGTACTTC
>few|-|TRBV12-3/TRBV12-4|TRBJ1-5
CASSPASNQPQHF
TGTGCCAGCAGCCCCGCCAGCAATCAGCCCCAGCATTTT
>few|-|TRBV30|TRBJ1-6
CAWTGTLNSPLHF
TGTGCCTGGACGGGGACCCTAAATTCACCCCTCCACTTT
>few|-|TRBV3-1/TRBV3-2|TRBJ2-7
CASSPGGYEQYF
TGTGCCAGCAGCCCCGGAGGTTACGAGCAGTACTTC
>-|TRBD1|TRBV28|TRBJ2-1
CASSPGTGGYNEQFF
TGTGCCAGCAGTCCCGGGACAGGGGGCTACAATGAGCAGTTCTTC
>-|-|TRBV6-2/TRBV6-3|TRBJ2-7
CASSGLYEQYF
TGTGCCAGCAGTGGTCTCTACGAGCAGTACTTC
>-|TRBD2|TRBV2|TRBJ2-7
CASSLGRTSGYEQYF
TGTGCCAGCAGCCTGGGACGGACTAGCGGATACGAGCAGTACTTC
>-|-|TRBV6-2/TRBV6-3|TRBJ2-5
CASSPRSFQETQYF
TGTGCCAGCAGCCCTCGGAGCTTCCAAGAGACCCAGTACTTC
>-|TRBD2|TRBV4-1|TRBJ2-2
CASSPLAGGTPNTGELFF
TGCGCCAGCAGCCCCTTAGCGGGGGGTACCCCGAACACCGGGGAGCTGTTTTTT
>few|-|TRBV30|TRBJ1-2
CAWSVQGRIYGYTF
TGTGCCTGGAGTGTACAGGGCAGGATCTATGGCTACACCTTC
>-|TRBD2|TRBV5-6|TRBJ2-1
CASSVGLADLWNEQFF
TGTGCCAGCAGCGTGGGACTAGCGGACCTTTGGAATGAGCAGTTCTTC
>-|-|TRBV6-1|TRBJ1-2
CASSEAVAESHYGYTF
TGTGCCAGCAGTGAAGCGGTGGCCGAGTCCCACTATGGCTACACCTTC
>-|TRBD1|TRBV7-7|TRBJ2-5
CASSSGQLETQYF
TGTGCTAGCAGCTCGGGACAGCTAGAGACCCAGTACTTC
>-|-|TRBV21-1|TRBJ2-4
CASSAKGLRAKNIQYF
TGTGCCAGCAGCGCGAAGGGTTTAAGGGCCAAAAACATTCAGTACTTC
>large|-|TRBV3-1/TRBV3-2|TRBJ1-1
CASSQAGGRGEAFF
TGTGCCAGCAGCCAAGCGGGGGGAAGGGGTGAAGCTTTCTTT